This T cell receptor (beta chain) was observed in a study of blood T cells in healthy people across ages (dated by TCRdb to 2014 to 2015). At the level of the whole study: Template switching captured roughly one uniquely barcoded TCR beta cDNA molecule per two T cells in model experiments. Two additional independent replicas of 1 million unique cDNA reads from the same blood draw were analyzed for two donors (one aged 18 to 30 and one aged 80 or older). The donors were divided into four age groups: young (average around 15 years), middle-aged (approximately 39), aged (approximately 64) and long-lived (82). The study measured age-related changes in TCR beta repertoire diversity using deep sequencing normalized with unique cDNA molecular identifiers. Overall study results and their limits: The long-lived group showed more naive CD4+ T cells, fewer expanded clones and increased TCR diversity than the aged group, suggesting age selection. Estimates of total diversity based on one million sequenced T cells were regarded as lower bounds and as underestimates. There was a strong correlation between observed TCR beta diversity and the percentage of naive T cells measured by flow cytometry. The CMV infection status of donors was not known, potentially confounding age-related changes in expanded clonotypes. Observed TCR beta diversity per million T cells fell roughly linearly with age, and a significant reduction was already apparent by age about 36. Since profiling was done on bulk unsorted PBMCs, naive and antigen-experienced compartments could not be conclusively compared.

The library was generated by 5' RACE. The sequencing machine was an Illumina HiSeq 2500. A second 7 to 11 cycle PCR used a sample-barcoded 5' primer and a J-beta primer mix. A unique molecular identifier was introduced onto each TCR beta cDNA molecule by a template-switch 5' adaptor carrying 12 random nucleotides. Each sample yielded at least 3 million CDR3-containing paired-end reads. All of the RNA was converted into first-strand cDNA using the Mint cDNA synthesis kit, with a TRBC-specific oligonucleotide serving as the primer. Following uracil-DNA glycosylase treatment, all cDNA underwent a first 18-cycle PCR with the universal primers M1SS and BC2_uni_R. The authors processed their data as follows. For normalization, 1 million high-quality reads, each with a distinct molecular identifier, were randomly selected from each sample. Instead of being binned into consensus sequences, reads with shared molecular identifiers were discarded. MiTCR, set to a Q25 quality threshold and the strictest error-elimination algorithm, was used for CDR3 identification, clonotype clustering and error correction. A nonparametric unseen species model with Euler transformation was used to estimate a lower bound on total TCR beta diversity. TCRdb reprocessing: public reads trimmed at Q25 with fastp, clones called with MiXCR, in-frame beta chains kept. Entries are consolidated by CDR3 protein sequence, retaining the most common genes and DNA. These V and J calls are TCRdb output, not the study's own analysis. The sample table holds roughly 1,100,000 distinct CDR3 sequences, of which around 27% were seen once. The biggest ten clones account for 0.65% to 0.95% of the sample.

The 39 donors, aged about 6 to 95 years, were systemically healthy Caucasian individuals from Russia. Each donor gave ten milliliters of peripheral blood, collected into EDTA-treated Vacutainer tubes. Ficoll-Paque density-gradient centrifugation was used to isolate PBMCs, with at least 6.5 million per sample. Total RNA was extracted from PBMCs with Trizol reagent, with at least 5 micrograms obtained per sample. For every donor, flow cytometry on a PBMC aliquot measured the percentage of naive CD45RAhigh/CD27high T cells. This clonotype has only a few counts. Its antigen is currently not known. No per-base quality is available; no much larger clone lies one base away. The CDR3 runs 18 residues from the cysteine to the phenylalanine. Of all the DNA, just the CDR3 is kept, 54 bases in frame from base 1. The CDR1 and CDR2 encoded by the germline V gene (reference sequence) are DFQATT and SNEGSKA. V is pruned by 4 bases and J by 0 bases, leaving 7 bases of the junction without a gene match.

This sample also belongs to another study, concerning T cells of mothers and their children. Looking at the second paper: Nine systemically healthy Caucasian individuals served as donors, namely three mothers together with their six children. cDNA synthesis used all of the extracted RNA, with roughly 1.5 ug of RNA in each 15 ul reaction. In the second PCR, the M1S primer added sample barcodes and 2-4 random nucleotides. Over 8.5 million TCR beta CDR3 reads came from each mother, compared with about 3 million reads from each child. TCR recombination output is similarly shaped by thymic selection in related and unrelated pairs, with a minor effect exerted by inherited differences. Related mother-child pairs always showed normalized repertoire overlap that was slightly higher than in unrelated mother-child pairs, though the difference was never significant. No persistent microchimeric T cell clones were detected, at a sensitivity of roughly 96 clones per million clonotypes. Deep NGS was used in the study to compare the TCR beta repertoires of mothers and children and to look for features that separate related mother-child pairs from unrelated individuals. On average, the children were about 12 +/- 4 years old, while the mothers were about 40 +/- 4 years old. After adapter ligation with NEBNext reagents, the libraries were sequenced on Illumina HiSeq 2000 with 100+100 nt paired-end reads. To avoid cross-contamination, the mother libraries and the child libraries were prepared a month apart and sequenced in separate runs. Between about 500,000 and 2,100,000 distinct TCR beta clonotypes were identified per donor. Naive TCR beta clonotypes were estimated from low-frequency clonotypes matched to each donor's FACS-determined naive share, without sorting.

The chain is made from TRBV20-1 and TRBJ2-4; 15 central bases correspond to TRBD2. The specimen was blood. The sequence came from a girl aged 2-10 years in good health. CDR3 reads: CSATRTSGGVTAKNIQYF. In nucleotides, the sequence is TGCAGTGCTACCCGGACTAGCGGGGGGGTTACAGCCAAAAACATTCAGTACTTC.